A single sample gave rise to the 26 T cell receptor beta chains below, sequenced in a study of Ad26.COV2.S vaccination and SARS-CoV-2 variants. The sample's treatment: some 20 received Ad26.COV2.S at low or high dose, single or two shots; 5 received placebo; per-sample allocation not given. The investigators took samples on day 63 after the first vaccine or placebo injection. Profiled with immunoSEQ multiplex PCR; TCRdb holds only in-frame clones, not every one. Of roughly 420,000 clones in the sample, over 75% were seen once. The sample here was peripheral blood, taken in a trial of Ad26.COV2.S vaccine versus placebo. Every receptor here comes from a person between 18 and 59 years old who received the Ad26.COV2.S COVID-19 vaccine or a placebo.

The gene calls are TRBV5-8 and TRBJ2-3; D unresolved. CDR1 is SGHTS and CDR2 is YDEGEE in the germline V gene. The CDR3 runs to 15 residues. Between the trimmed V and J ends, which lost 7 bases and 0 bases, there was a span of 15 bases. This chain's CDR3 is CASPSFGPSTDTQYF. CDR3 sequence (DNA): TGTGCCAGCCCGTCGTTTGGCCCTAGCACAGATACGCAGTATTTT.

The V and J genes are TRBV12-3 or TRBV12-4 and TRBJ1-1; no clear D gene. The CDR3 length is 12 residues. Trimming took 1 base from V and 4 from J, leaving 4 bases between them. The DNA for the CDR3 is TGTGCCAGCAGTTTAGGGCCCACTGAAGCTTTCTTT. Protein: CASSLGPTEAFF.

The chain couples TRBV6-5 to TRBJ1-2; no clear D. With 0 bases removed from V and 4 bases from J, the gap between germline ends came to 9 bases. CDR3 size: 14 residues. Per the germline V gene, CDR1 is MNHEY and CDR2 is SVGAGI. CDR3 protein: CASSYSAGFYGYTF. The CDR3 coding sequence is TGTGCCAGCAGTTACTCGGCAGGCTTCTATGGCTACACCTTC.

The CDR3 nucleotides are TGTGCCAGTAGTCTCGCAACTAGTAGACTTCACAATGAGCAGTTCTTC. Amino acids: CASSLATSRLHNEQFF. The J gene is TRBJ2-1, the V gene TRBV19; D perhaps matches TRBD2 (5 bases). There are 16 residues in the CDR3. Per germline, CDR1 LNHDA and CDR2 SQIVND (reference sequence). Trimming removed 5 bases from V and 5 bases from J, with 19 bases in between.

The V call is TRBV9, the J call TRBJ2-3; 9 bases are a match to TRBD1. Trimming cost V 4 bases and J 0 bases; bases outside gene matches: 6. The CDR3 is 16 amino acids. Germline CDR1 SGDLS, CDR2 YYNGEE. The CDR3 DNA reads as TGTGCCAGCAGCCCCAGGGGGACAGGGAGCACAGATACGCAGTATTTT. This gives the protein CASSPRGTGSTDTQYF.

This CDR3 reads CASSQPGQIIEAFF. DNA for the CDR3: TGCGCCAGCAGCCAGCCGGGACAGATTATTGAAGCTTTCTTT. V gene TRBV4-1 combines with J gene TRBJ1-1; 7 bases are a match to TRBD1. Germline V gene sequence: CDR1 MGHRA, CDR2 YSYEKL. Losses at the gene ends were 3 bases for V and 7 bases for J; bases not matched to a gene: 8. The CDR3 consists of 14 residues.

V gene TRBV6-5 combines with J gene TRBJ1-5; weak D call: TRBD1 (5 bases). V was shortened by 5 bases and J by 6 bases, with 17 bases between the two germline ends. Germline assignment: CDR1 MNHEY and CDR2 SVGAGI. The CDR3 is 15 amino acids. The CDR3 sequence is CASSPDGEGLQPQHF. The CDR3 DNA follows: TGTGCCAGCAGTCCCGACGGGGAGGGGCTTCAGCCCCAGCATTTT.

The chain couples TRBV19 to TRBJ2-7, with D unresolved. CDR1 is LNHDA and CDR2 is SQIVND in the germline V gene (reference sequence). The CDR3 is 13 residues long. V lost 3 bases and J lost 5, with 11 bases in between. The CDR3 region is CASSMSVIHEQYF. The CDR3 DNA reads as TGTGCCAGTAGTATGTCTGTGATTCACGAGCAGTACTTC.

The sample holds one count of this clone. CDR3 protein: CASSYAEPGRNYGYTF. In nucleotides, the CDR3 is TGTGCCAGCAGTTACGCAGAACCTGGCCGCAACTATGGCTACACCTTC. V and J are TRBV6-5 and TRBJ1-2, with D hard to call. Trimming left V 2 bases short and J 2 bases short, with 15 bases between. Germline loops: CDR1 MNHEY, CDR2 SVGAGI. There are 16 residues in the CDR3.

The V and J genes are TRBV5-5 and TRBJ2-5; 8 nucleotides match TRBD1. The CDR3 length is 13 residues. Losses at the gene ends were 3 bases for V and 2 bases for J; bases not matched to a gene: 0. CDR1 and CDR2 from the germline V gene are SGHKS and YYEKEE (reference sequence). The CDR3 nucleotides read TGTGCCAGCAGCTGGACAGGGCAAGAGACCCAGTACTTC. This sequence encodes CASSWTGQETQYF.

The chain combines TRBV11-2 with TRBJ1-5; 7 bases agree with TRBD1. J lost 3 bases, V lost 5 bases, and 4 bases had no gene match. The length of the CDR3 is 14 residues. Germline V gene lookup returns CDR1 SGHAT and CDR2 FQNNGV. CDR3 loop: CASSIGTANQPQHF. CDR3 DNA: TGTGCCAGCAGCATCGGGACAGCCAATCAGCCCCAGCATTTT.

The V call is TRBV2, the J call TRBJ2-1, with unresolved D. V dropped 4 bases and J dropped 6 bases, with 16 bases sitting between them. The CDR3 spans 15 residues. Germline V gives CDR1 SNHLY, CDR2 FYNNEI. The DNA of the CDR3 is TGTGCCAGCAGTGGGTTAGGAAAGGTAGGCAATGAGCAGTTCTTC. Encoded protein: CASSGLGKVGNEQFF.

V and J are TRBV6-5 and TRBJ1-6, with D perhaps matching TRBD1 (6 bases). Germline CDR1 reads MNHEY; CDR2 reads SVGAGI. Trimming took off 0 bases at V and 3 bases at J, with 9 bases between the two ends. This CDR3 is built from 16 residues. The DNA of the CDR3 is TGTGCCAGCAGTTACTCGGAGGGGGTCTATAATTCACCCCTCCACTTT. Translated, it gives CASSYSEGVYNSPLHF.

About this clone itself: This sample includes further DNA sequences coding for the same CDR3. The chain is built from TRBV20-1 and TRBJ2-5; maybe TRBD2 (5 bases). Trimming shortened V by 5 bases and J by 5 bases, and 9 bases separated the two germline ends. CDR3 length: 11 amino acids. CDR1 DFQATT and CDR2 SNEGSKA come from the germline V gene (reference sequence). CDR3 residues: CSAAGEETQYF. The CDR3 nucleotides are TGCAGTGCTGCCGGGGAGGAGACCCAGTACTTC.

J is TRBJ1-5 and V is TRBV19; 10 positions agree with TRBD1. Germline V gene sequence: CDR1 LNHDA, CDR2 SQIVND (reference sequence). The trim removed 6 bases at V and 6 bases at J, leaving 8 bases unmatched. This CDR3 region has 15 residues. The CDR3 nucleotides are TGTGCCAGTAGGACGGGACAGGGGTTCTTTCAGCCCCAGCATTTT. This sequence encodes CASRTGQGFFQPQHF.

The gene calls are TRBV6-6 and TRBJ1-2; D might be TRBD1 (6 bases). CDR1 and CDR2 (germline): MNHNY, SVGAGI (reference sequence). Trimming left V 5 bases short and J 8 bases short, with 18 bases between. This CDR3 is 14 amino acids long. The CDR3 protein is CASSQKGHRTGYTF. CDR3 in DNA: TGTGCCAGCAGTCAGAAGGGACACCGGACCGGCTACACCTTC.

This clone was counted a few times. DNA of the CDR3: TGTGCCACCAGTGGCCCCCTCGGGACAGGTGATTACGAGCAGTACTTC. Translated, it gives CATSGPLGTGDYEQYF. The chain employs TRBV24-1 and TRBJ2-7; 8 positions match TRBD1. This CDR3 has 16 amino acids. Germline V gene lookup returns CDR1 KGHDR and CDR2 SFDVKD. The V gene end was trimmed by 5 bases and the J gene end by 4 bases; junction bases not matched to a gene: 12.

The rearrangement links TRBV13 to TRBJ2-7, with TRBD2 identical over 8 bases. The CDR3 loop spans 13 amino acids. CDR1 is PRHDT, CDR2 FYEKMQ, per germline (reference sequence). After removal of 5 bases from V and 6 bases from J, the junction contained 6 bases not matched to a gene. CDR3 in amino acids: CASSRGLAGEQYF. The CDR3 DNA reads as TGTGCCAGCAGCCGTGGACTAGCTGGCGAGCAGTACTTC. The full variable domain, in which reference TRBV13 and TRBJ2-7 provide the parts outside the CDR3, is AAGVIQSPRHLIKEKRETATLKCYPIPRHDTVYWYQQGPGQDPQFLISFYEKMQSDKGSIPDRFSAQQFSDYHSELNMSSLELGDSALYFCASSRGLAGEQYFGPGTRLTVT.

The chain employs TRBV11-2 and TRBJ2-7; 8 bases align to TRBD1. The CDR3 is 15 residues long. Trimming took 4 bases from V and 3 from J; bases not matched to a gene: 8. Germline values: CDR1 SGHAT, CDR2 FQNNGV. This chain's CDR3 is CASSSRTGRIYEQYF. In nucleotides, the CDR3 is TGTGCCAGCAGCTCTCGGACAGGGCGGATCTACGAGCAGTACTTC.

The V call is TRBV7-2, the J call TRBJ2-5; D may correspond to TRBD1 or TRBD2 (6 bases each). There are 15 residues in the CDR3. Trimming cost V 5 bases and J 5 bases, with 18 bases left between them. From germline, CDR1 is SGHTA and CDR2 FQGNSA. CDR3 residues: CASSPEGGPGETQYF. The CDR3 bases are TGTGCCAGCAGCCCGGAGGGGGGACCCGGGGAGACCCAGTACTTC.

The chain combines TRBV12-3 or TRBV12-4 with TRBJ2-5; weak D call: TRBD2 (6 bases). The CDR3 consists of 13 residues. V shed 4 bases and J shed 5 bases, with 11 bases lying between them. The CDR3 reads CASSSTRKETQYF. The DNA of the CDR3 is TGTGCCAGCAGTTCGACTAGAAAGGAGACCCAGTACTTC.

The chain links TRBV10-3 to TRBJ2-5; D call uncertain. The CDR3 covers 13 residues. Germline CDR1 reads ENHRY; CDR2 reads SYGVKD. Trimming cost V 6 bases and J 1 base, with 9 bases left between them. CDR3 in amino acids: CAIRLRSQETQYF. In nucleotides, the CDR3 is TGTGCCATCAGACTACGGAGCCAAGAGACCCAGTACTTC.

The chain carries TRBV27 and TRBJ1-2, with D perhaps matching TRBD1 (5 bases). The germline V gene encodes CDR1 MNHEY and CDR2 SMNVEV (reference sequence). V was trimmed by 6 bases and J by 8 bases, leaving 13 bases between them. There are 12 residues in the CDR3. The CDR3: CASSQGRGGYTF. CDR3 nucleotides: TGTGCCAGCAGCCAGGGTAGGGGCGGCTACACCTTC.

The J gene is TRBJ2-3, the V gene TRBV9, with 13 bases fitting TRBD2. CDR3 length: 17 residues. V gave up 3 bases and J gave up 2 bases; unmatched junction bases: 6. CDR1 and CDR2 from the germline V gene are SGDLS and YYNGEE. The CDR3 reads CASSDWGLAGPTDTQYF. Written as DNA, the CDR3 is TGTGCCAGCAGCGATTGGGGACTAGCGGGGCCCACAGATACGCAGTATTTT.

This clone was detected a few times. The rearrangement joins TRBV5-5 to TRBJ2-7; 10 bases map to TRBD1. The trim removed 3 bases at V and 3 bases at J, leaving 6 bases unmatched. CDR3 size: 15 residues. The V gene's germline CDR1 is SGHKS and CDR2 YYEKEE (reference sequence). The CDR3 DNA follows: TGTGCCAGCAGCTCCCGGACAGGGGGATTCTACGAGCAGTACTTC. Protein sequence: CASSSRTGGFYEQYF.

This clone has only a few counts. The chain employs TRBV28 and TRBJ2-5; 9 nucleotides match TRBD2. The germline CDR1 and CDR2 sequences are MDHEN and SYDVKM. The V and J ends lost 6 bases and 5 bases, in that order; junction bases with no gene match: 10. The CDR3 contains 15 residues. CDR3 nucleotides: TGTGCCAGCAGCCTTCGGACTAGCGTCACGGAGACCCAGTACTTC. Protein sequence: CASSLRTSVTETQYF.